The sequence of this T cell receptor beta chain was determined in a study of OX40 agonist ivuxolimab in advanced cancers. On the study more broadly: Patients got intravenous ivuxolimab at 0.01 to 10 mg/kg every 2 weeks. Study findings and constraints: In the 0.1 to 3.0 mg/kg range, CD4+ and CD8+ blood T cells had expanded clonally by week 6.

About this clone: Its antigen is currently unknown.

Profiling relied on immunoSEQ multiplex PCR, and the TCRdb table lists in-frame clones only, not all of them. This table has some 70,000 clones, around 82% appearing once. CDR1 and CDR2 (germline): WSHSY, SAAADI. After removal of 6 bases from V and 3 bases from J, the junction contained 2 bases not matched to a gene. The CDR3 covers 14 residues. The genes are TRBV10-2 and TRBJ2-2; 9 bases fit TRBD2. The sample in question was CD4+ or CD8+ T cells sorted from blood, obtained in a trial of the OX40 agonist ivuxolimab. The source of this sequence is an adult with an advanced solid tumor such as melanoma, head and neck, liver or kidney cancer. The CDR3 DNA is TGCGCCAGCAGGGGCGGGGGGGACACCGGGGAGCTGTTTTTT. Translation: CASRGGGDTGELFF.